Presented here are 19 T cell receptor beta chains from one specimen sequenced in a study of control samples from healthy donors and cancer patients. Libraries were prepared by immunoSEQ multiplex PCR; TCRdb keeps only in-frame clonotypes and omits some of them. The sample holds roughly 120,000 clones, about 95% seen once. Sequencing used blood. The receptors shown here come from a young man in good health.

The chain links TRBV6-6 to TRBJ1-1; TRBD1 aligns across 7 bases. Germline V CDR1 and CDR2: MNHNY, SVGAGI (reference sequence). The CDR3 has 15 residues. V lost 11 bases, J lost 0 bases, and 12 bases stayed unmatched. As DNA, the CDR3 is TGTGCCGAAAGGGGACAGAAATCTATGAACACTGAAGCTTTCTTT. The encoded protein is CAERGQKSMNTEAFF.

As DNA, the CDR3 is TGTGCCAGCAGTGAACTAGGACAGGCCGATGGCTACACCTTC. Its protein is CASSELGQADGYTF. The V and J genes are TRBV2 and TRBJ1-2; TRBD1 matches 7 bases. CDR1 is SNHLY and CDR2 is FYNNEI in the germline V gene. J gave up 6 bases and V 2 bases, and 6 bases lay outside the gene matches. CDR3 size: 14 residues.

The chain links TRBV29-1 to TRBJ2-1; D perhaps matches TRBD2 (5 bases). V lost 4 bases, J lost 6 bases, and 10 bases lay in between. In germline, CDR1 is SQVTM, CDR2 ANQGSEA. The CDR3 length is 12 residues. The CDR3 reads CSVGTFGNEQFF. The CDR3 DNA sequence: TGCAGCGTTGGGACTTTTGGCAATGAGCAGTTCTTC.

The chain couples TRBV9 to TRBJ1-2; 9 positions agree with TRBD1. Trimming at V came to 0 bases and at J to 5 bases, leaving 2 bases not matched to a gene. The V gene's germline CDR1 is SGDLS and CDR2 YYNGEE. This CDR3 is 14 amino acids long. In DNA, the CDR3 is TGTGCCAGCAGCGTAGGAGGACAGGGGTATGGCTACACCTTC. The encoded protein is CASSVGGQGYGYTF. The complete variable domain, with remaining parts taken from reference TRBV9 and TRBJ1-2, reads DSGVTQTPKHLITATGQRVTLRCSPRSGDLSVYWYQQSLDQGLQFLIQYYNGEERAKGNILERFSAQQFPDLHSELNLSSLELGDSALYFCASSVGGQGYGYTFGSGTRLTVV.

The CDR3 loop reads CASSPTPWRGSTGELFF. The CDR3 nucleotides are TGCGCCAGCAGCCCGACCCCGTGGAGGGGAAGCACCGGGGAGCTGTTTTTT. The chain links TRBV4-3 to TRBJ2-2; D is perhaps TRBD2 (6 bases). Germline CDR1 and CDR2: LGHNA and YSLEER. The length of the CDR3 is 17 residues. V was cut by 4 bases and J by 4 bases, with 19 bases left in between.

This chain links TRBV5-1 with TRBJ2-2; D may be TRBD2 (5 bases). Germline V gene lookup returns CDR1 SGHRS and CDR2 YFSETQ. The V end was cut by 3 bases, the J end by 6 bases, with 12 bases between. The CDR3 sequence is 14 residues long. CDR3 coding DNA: TGCGCCAGCAGCTCCCCCGTGAGGGCCGGGGAGCTGTTTTTT. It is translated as CASSSPVRAGELFF.

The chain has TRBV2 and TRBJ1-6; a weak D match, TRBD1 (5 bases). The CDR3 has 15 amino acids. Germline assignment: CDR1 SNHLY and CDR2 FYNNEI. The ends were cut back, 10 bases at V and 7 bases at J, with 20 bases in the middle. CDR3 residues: CATYAGRDGNSPLHF. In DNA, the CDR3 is TGTGCCACCTATGCCGGCAGGGACGGAAATTCACCCCTCCACTTT.

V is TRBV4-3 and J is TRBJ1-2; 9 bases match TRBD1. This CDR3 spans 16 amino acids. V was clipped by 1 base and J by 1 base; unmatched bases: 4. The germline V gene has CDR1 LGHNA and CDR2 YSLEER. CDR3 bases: TGCGCCAGCAGCCAAGGGGACAGGGTGCATAACTATGGCTACACCTTC. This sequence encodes CASSQGDRVHNYGYTF.

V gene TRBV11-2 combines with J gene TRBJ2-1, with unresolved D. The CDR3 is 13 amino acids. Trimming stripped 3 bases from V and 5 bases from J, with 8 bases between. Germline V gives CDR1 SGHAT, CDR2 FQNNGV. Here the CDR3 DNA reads TGTGCCAGCAGCTTCTCTTACCACAATGAGCAGTTCTTC. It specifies CASSFSYHNEQFF.

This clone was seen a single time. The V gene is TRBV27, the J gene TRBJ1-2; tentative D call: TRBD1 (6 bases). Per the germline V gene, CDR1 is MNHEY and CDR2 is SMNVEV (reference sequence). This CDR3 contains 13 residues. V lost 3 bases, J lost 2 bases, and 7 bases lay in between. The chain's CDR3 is CASSFGQNYGYTF. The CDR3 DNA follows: TGTGCCAGCAGTTTCGGACAGAACTATGGCTACACCTTC.

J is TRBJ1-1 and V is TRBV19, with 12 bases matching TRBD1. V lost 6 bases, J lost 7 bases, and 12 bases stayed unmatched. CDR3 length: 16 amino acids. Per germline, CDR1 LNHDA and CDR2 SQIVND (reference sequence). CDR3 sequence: CASRRQSGTGGSEAFF. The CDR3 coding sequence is TGTGCCAGTAGGCGTCAATCCGGGACAGGGGGCAGTGAAGCTTTCTTT.

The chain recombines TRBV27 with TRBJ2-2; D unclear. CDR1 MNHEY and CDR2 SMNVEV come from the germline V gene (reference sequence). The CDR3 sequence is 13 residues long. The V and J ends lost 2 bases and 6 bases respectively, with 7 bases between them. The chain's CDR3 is CASSLIGSGELFF. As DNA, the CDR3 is TGTGCCAGCAGTTTAATCGGCTCCGGGGAGCTGTTTTTT.

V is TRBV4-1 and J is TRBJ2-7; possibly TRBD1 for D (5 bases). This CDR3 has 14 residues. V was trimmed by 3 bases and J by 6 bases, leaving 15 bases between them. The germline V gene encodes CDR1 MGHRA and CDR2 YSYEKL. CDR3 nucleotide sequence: TGCGCCAGCAGCCATATCGCTACAGGCGGCGAGCAGTACTTC. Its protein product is CASSHIATGGEQYF.

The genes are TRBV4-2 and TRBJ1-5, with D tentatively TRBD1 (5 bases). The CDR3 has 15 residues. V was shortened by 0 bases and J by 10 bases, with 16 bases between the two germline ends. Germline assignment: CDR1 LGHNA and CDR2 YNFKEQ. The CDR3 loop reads CASSQDNRGTRPQHF. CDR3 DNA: TGTGCCAGCAGCCAAGATAACAGAGGGACTCGACCCCAGCATTTT.

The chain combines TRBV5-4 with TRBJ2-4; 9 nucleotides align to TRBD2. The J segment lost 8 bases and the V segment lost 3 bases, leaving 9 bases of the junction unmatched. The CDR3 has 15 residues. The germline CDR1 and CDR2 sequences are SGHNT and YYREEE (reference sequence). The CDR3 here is CASSSTAGGGHIQYF. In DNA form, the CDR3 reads TGTGCCAGCAGCTCCACAGCGGGGGGAGGGCACATTCAGTACTTC.

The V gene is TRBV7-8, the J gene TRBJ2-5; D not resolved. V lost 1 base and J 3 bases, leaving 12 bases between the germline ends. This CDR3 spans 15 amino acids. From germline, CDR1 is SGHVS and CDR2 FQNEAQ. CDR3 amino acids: CASSLVFWQEETQYF. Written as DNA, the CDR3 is TGTGCCAGCAGCTTAGTATTTTGGCAGGAAGAGACCCAGTACTTC.

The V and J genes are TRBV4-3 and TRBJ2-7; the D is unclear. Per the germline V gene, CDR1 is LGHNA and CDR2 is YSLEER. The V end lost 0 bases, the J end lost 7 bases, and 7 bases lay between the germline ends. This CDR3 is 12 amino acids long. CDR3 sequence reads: CASSQDRSEQYF. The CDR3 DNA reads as TGCGCCAGCAGCCAAGATCGGTCTGAGCAGTACTTC.

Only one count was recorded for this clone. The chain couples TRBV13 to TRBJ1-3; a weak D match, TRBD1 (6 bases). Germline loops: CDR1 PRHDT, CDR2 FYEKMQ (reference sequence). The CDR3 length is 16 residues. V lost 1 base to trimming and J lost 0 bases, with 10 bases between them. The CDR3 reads CASSLVGDNSGNTIYF. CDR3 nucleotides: TGTGCCAGCAGCTTAGTGGGGGACAACTCTGGAAACACCATATATTTT.

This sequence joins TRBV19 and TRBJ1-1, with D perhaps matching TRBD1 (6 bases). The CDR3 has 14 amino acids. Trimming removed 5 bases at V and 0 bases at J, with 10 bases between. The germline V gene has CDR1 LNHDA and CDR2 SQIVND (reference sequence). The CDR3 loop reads CASSQGTMNTEAFF. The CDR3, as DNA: TGTGCCAGTAGTCAGGGGACGATGAACACTGAAGCTTTCTTT.